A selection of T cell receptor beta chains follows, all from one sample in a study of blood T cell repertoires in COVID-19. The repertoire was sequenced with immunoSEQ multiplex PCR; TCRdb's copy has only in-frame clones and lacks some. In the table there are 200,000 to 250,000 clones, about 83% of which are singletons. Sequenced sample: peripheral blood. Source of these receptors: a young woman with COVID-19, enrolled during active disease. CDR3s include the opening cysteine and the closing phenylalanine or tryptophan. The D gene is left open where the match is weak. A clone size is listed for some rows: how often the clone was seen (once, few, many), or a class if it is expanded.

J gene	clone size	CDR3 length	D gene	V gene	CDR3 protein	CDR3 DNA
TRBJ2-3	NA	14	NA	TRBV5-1	CASSLRQLTDTQYF	TGCGCCAGCAGCTTACGCCAACTAACAGATACGCAGTATTTT
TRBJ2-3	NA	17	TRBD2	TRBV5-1	CASSLAPSGSAADTQYF	TGCGCCAGCAGCTTGGCCCCTAGCGGGAGTGCCGCGGATACGCAGTATTTT
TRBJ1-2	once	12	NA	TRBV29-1	CSVGGPLIGYTF	TGCAGCGTGGGTGGGCCCCTTATTGGCTACACCTTC
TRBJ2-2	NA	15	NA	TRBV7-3	CASSLSRGARGELFF	TGTGCCAGCAGCTTATCCAGGGGCGCGAGGGGGGAGCTGTTTTTT
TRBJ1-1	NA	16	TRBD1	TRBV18	CASSNTGGGWATEAFF	TGTGCCAGCTCAAACACAGGGGGCGGATGGGCCACTGAAGCTTTCTTT
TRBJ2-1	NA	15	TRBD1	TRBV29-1	CSVEGRTGPYNEQFF	TGCAGCGTTGAGGGTAGGACAGGCCCCTACAATGAGCAGTTCTTC
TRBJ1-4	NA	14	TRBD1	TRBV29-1	CSVAAGTANEKLFF	TGCAGCGTAGCCGCCGGGACAGCTAATGAAAAACTGTTTTTT
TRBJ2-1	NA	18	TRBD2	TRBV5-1	CASSLEGLAGGPSNEQFF	TGCGCCAGCAGCTTGGAGGGATTAGCGGGGGGGCCAAGTAATGAGCAGTTCTTC
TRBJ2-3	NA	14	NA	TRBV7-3	CASSTLGGTDTQYF	TGTGCCAGCAGCACCCTAGGTGGCACAGATACGCAGTATTTT
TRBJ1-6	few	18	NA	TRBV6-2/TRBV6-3	CASSWIRSNLRYNSPLHF	TGTGCCAGCAGTTGGATACGGAGCAACTTACGTTATAATTCACCCCTCCACTTT
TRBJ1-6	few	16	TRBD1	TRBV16	CASSQRTGVDGSPLHF	TGTGCCAGCAGCCAGAGGACAGGGGTAGATGGTTCACCCCTCCACTTT
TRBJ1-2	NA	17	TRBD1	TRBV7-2	CASSLAPGQQLTGGYTF	TGTGCCAGCAGCTTAGCTCCGGGACAGCAGCTTACGGGGGGCTACACCTTC
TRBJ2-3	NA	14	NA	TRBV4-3	CASSPNRGTDTQYF	TGCGCCAGCAGCCCTAACCGGGGGACAGATACGCAGTATTTT
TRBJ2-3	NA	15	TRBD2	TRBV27	CASRGLAGSTDTQYF	TGTGCCAGCAGGGGACTAGCGGGAAGCACAGATACGCAGTATTTT
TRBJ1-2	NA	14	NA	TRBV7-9	CASSLSEVYYGYTF	TGTGCCAGCAGCTTATCCGAGGTATACTATGGCTACACCTTC
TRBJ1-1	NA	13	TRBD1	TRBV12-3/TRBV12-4	CASSLARGPEAFF	TGTGCCAGCAGTTTGGCCAGGGGGCCGGAAGCTTTCTTT
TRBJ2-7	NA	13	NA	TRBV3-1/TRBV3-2	CASSLSVSYEQYF	TGTGCCAGCAGCCTGAGCGTCTCCTACGAGCAGTACTTC
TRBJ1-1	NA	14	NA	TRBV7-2	CASRKDRQNTEAFF	TGTGCCAGCAGAAAAGACAGACAGAACACTGAAGCTTTCTTT
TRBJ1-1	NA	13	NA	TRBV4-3	CASSQSGVTEAFF	TGCGCCAGCAGCCAATCAGGGGTCACTGAAGCTTTCTTT
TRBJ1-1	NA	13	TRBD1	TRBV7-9	CASSLAGGTAAFF	TGTGCCAGCAGCTTAGCAGGGGGCACAGCAGCTTTCTTT
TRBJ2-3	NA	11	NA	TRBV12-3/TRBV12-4	CASSFSGTQYF	TGTGCCAGCAGTTTTAGCGGTACGCAGTATTTT
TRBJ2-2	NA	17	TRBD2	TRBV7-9	CASSLAIGEGNTGELFF	TGTGCCAGCAGCTTAGCGATAGGGGAGGGTAACACCGGGGAGCTGTTTTTT
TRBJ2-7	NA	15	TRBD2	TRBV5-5	CASSLLAGSGYEQYF	TGTGCCAGCAGCTTGTTAGCGGGGAGCGGCTACGAGCAGTACTTC
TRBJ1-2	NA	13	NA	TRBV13	CASSSGLSSGYTF	TGTGCCAGCAGCTCGGGACTTTCGTCGGGCTACACCTTC
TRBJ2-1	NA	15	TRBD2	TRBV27	CASRPSGTTYNEQFF	TGTGCCAGCAGGCCTAGCGGGACTACCTACAATGAGCAGTTCTTC
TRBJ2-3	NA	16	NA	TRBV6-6	CASSQPRREVGDTQYF	TGTGCCAGCAGTCAGCCGCGGAGGGAGGTGGGAGATACGCAGTATTTT
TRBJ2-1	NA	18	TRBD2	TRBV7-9	CASSLGGSGSSSYNEQFF	TGTGCCAGCAGCTTGGGAGGGAGCGGGAGTTCCTCCTACAATGAGCAGTTCTTC
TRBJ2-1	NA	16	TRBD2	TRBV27	CASSLTSGGSYNEQFF	TGTGCCAGCAGTCTCACTAGCGGGGGCTCCTACAATGAGCAGTTCTTC
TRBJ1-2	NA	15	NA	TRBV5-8	CASSLRQPFGYGYTF	TGTGCCAGCAGCTTACGACAGCCCTTTGGCTATGGCTACACCTTC
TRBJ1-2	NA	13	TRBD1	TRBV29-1	CSVGTESNYGYTF	TGCAGCGTGGGGACAGAGTCTAACTATGGCTACACCTTC
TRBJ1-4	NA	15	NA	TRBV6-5	CASSYGAGMSEKLFF	TGTGCCAGCAGTTACGGGGCAGGAATGAGTGAAAAACTGTTTTTT
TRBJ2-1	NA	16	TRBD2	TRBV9	CASSVARIAGGNEQFF	TGTGCCAGCAGCGTAGCTAGGATAGCGGGAGGTAATGAGCAGTTCTTC
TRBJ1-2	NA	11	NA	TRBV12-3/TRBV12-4	CASSPGGGYTF	TGTGCCAGCAGTCCGGGGGGTGGCTACACCTTC
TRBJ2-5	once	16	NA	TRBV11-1	CASSPETSEFRETQYF	TGTGCCAGCAGCCCCGAGACTAGTGAGTTCAGAGAGACCCAGTACTTC
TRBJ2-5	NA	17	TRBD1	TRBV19	CASSRRQGRVELETQYF	TGTGCCAGTAGTCGACGACAGGGTAGAGTAGAGTTGGAGACCCAGTACTTC
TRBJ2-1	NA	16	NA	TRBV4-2	CASSQGKGVSYNEQFF	TGTGCCAGCAGCCAAGGCAAGGGGGTCTCCTACAATGAGCAGTTCTTC
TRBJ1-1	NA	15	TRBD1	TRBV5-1	CASSLMTGANTEAFF	TGCGCCAGCAGCTTGATGACAGGGGCGAACACTGAAGCTTTCTTT
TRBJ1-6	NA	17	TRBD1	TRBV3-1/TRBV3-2	CASSQGAGGARNSPLHF	TGTGCCAGCAGCCAAGGGGCAGGGGGCGCGAGGAATTCACCCCTCCACTTT
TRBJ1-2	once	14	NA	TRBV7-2	CASSLGQANYGYTF	TGTGCCAGCAGCTTAGGGCAGGCTAACTATGGCTACACCTTC
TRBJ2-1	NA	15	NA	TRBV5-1	CASSLASDWNNEQFF	TGCGCCAGCAGCTTGGCCTCGGACTGGAACAATGAGCAGTTCTTC
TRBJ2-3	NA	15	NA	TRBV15	CATSTTGTRIDTQYF	TGTGCCACCAGTACTACAGGGACGCGAATAGATACGCAGTATTTT
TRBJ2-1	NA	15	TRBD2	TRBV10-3	CAISEGRAESNEQFF	TGTGCCATCAGTGAAGGGAGGGCAGAAAGTAATGAGCAGTTCTTC
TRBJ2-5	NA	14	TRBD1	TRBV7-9	CASSGQGRAETQYF	TGTGCCAGCAGCGGACAGGGCCGGGCAGAGACCCAGTACTTC
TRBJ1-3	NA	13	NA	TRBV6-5	CASSWSDGNTIYF	TGTGCCAGCAGTTGGAGTGATGGAAACACCATATATTTT
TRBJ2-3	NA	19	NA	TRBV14	CASSQDSGRPGWVTDTQYF	TGTGCCAGCAGCCAAGACTCGGGCCGCCCGGGGTGGGTCACAGATACGCAGTATTTT
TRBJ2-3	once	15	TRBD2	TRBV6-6	CASSYERGYTDTQYF	TGTGCCAGCAGTTACGAGCGGGGATACACAGATACGCAGTATTTT
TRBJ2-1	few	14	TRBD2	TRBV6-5	CASRTSGSYNEQFF	TGTGCCAGCAGGACTAGCGGATCCTACAATGAGCAGTTCTTC
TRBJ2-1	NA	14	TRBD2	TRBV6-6	CASTARGGMNEQFF	TGTGCCAGCACCGCTCGGGGGGGCATGAATGAGCAGTTCTTC
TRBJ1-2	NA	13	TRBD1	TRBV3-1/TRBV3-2	CASSRTGSYGYTF	TGTGCCAGCAGCCGGACAGGGAGCTATGGCTACACCTTC
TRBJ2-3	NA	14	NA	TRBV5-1	CASHQVMGADTQYF	TGCGCCAGTCACCAGGTTATGGGAGCAGATACGCAGTATTTT
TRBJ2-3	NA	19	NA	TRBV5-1	CASSLGGFAGSRKSDTQYF	TGCGCCAGCAGCTTGGGGGGTTTTGCGGGAAGCCGGAAGTCAGATACGCAGTATTTT
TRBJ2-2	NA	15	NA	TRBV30	CAWMRVAPYTGELFF	TGTGCCTGGATGAGAGTCGCACCTTACACCGGGGAGCTGTTTTTT
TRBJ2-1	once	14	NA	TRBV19	CASKVFSSYNEQFF	TGTGCCAGTAAAGTCTTTAGCTCCTACAATGAGCAGTTCTTC
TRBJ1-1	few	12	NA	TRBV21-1	CASSKGSTEAFF	TGTGCCAGCAGCAAAGGTAGCACTGAAGCTTTCTTT
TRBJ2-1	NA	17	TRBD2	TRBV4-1	CASSQDYGGAIYNEQFF	TGCGCCAGCAGCCAAGATTACGGGGGGGCCATCTACAATGAGCAGTTCTTC